Described below is a single T cell receptor (beta chain) sequence and its context. CDR3 size: 13 residues. V was trimmed by 6 bases and J by 4 bases, leaving 12 bases between them. Method: immunoSEQ multiplex PCR; TCRdb's copy keeps in-frame clones and lacks some. In the table there are approximately 390,000 clones, roughly 90% of which are singletons. The data derive from a study of blood T cell repertoires in COVID-19. For the study at large: T cells, B-cell-depleted T cells, or PBMCs provided the cDNA or gDNA that served as material.

What was sequenced was PBMCs or T cells enriched from blood (not recorded which). This clonotype originated in a woman aged 40 to 50 with acute COVID-19. This chain joins TRBV12-3 or TRBV12-4 and TRBJ1-1; possibly TRBD1 for D (6 bases). The CDR3 nucleotides are TGTGCCAGCAGCTTTACAGGGATCACTGAAGCTTTCTTT. The encoded protein is CASSFTGITEAFF.